This section outlines one T cell receptor (beta chain) sequence together with its context. Its antigen is not identified. No patient received treatment before thyroid surgery. TCRdb re-called the PCR reads with MiXCR. The repertoire includes 91,000 or so clones, about 12% of them detected once, and around 11% sits in the top ten. This sample is part of a study of metastatic and nonmetastatic thyroid tumors. Findings and limits, study-wide: It was reported that TCR beta diversity was significantly higher in malignant thyroid tumors than benign nodules, in blood and tumor.

Trimming took 4 bases from V and 7 from J, leaving 11 bases between them. Germline assignment: CDR1 MDHEN and CDR2 SYDVKM. This CDR3 has 12 residues. This clonotype originated in a female donor with papillary thyroid cancer or a benign thyroid nodule (not recorded which). Some clones in this sample may be carry-over from other donors' samples. This chain connects TRBV28 to TRBJ2-7, with D perhaps TRBD1 or TRBD2 (5 bases each). The material sequenced was blood. The CDR3 spells CASSYRDREQYF. CDR3 nucleotides: TGTGCCAGCAGTTACCGGGACCGGGAGCAGTACTTC.